The 32 T cell receptor beta chains below come from one sample, sequenced in a study of cytomegalovirus exposure and HLA in healthy donors. Vbeta (60) and Jbeta (13) primers were used in the PCR. TCRdb keeps only in-frame clones here, not all; method: immunoSEQ multiplex PCR. The table lists 100,000 or so clones, about 84% of them singletons. The sequenced sample was PBMCs. These receptors originate from a man aged 18 to 30 in good health and CMV-seronegative.

The rearrangement links TRBV5-1 to TRBJ2-3; the match to TRBD2 covers 9 bases. The CDR3 has 17 amino acids. Germline CDR1 reads SGHRS; CDR2 reads YFSETQ. Trimming at V came to 4 bases and at J to 3 bases, leaving 12 bases not matched to a gene. The chain's CDR3 is CASSPAFRTSVTDTQYF. DNA for the CDR3: TGCGCCAGCAGCCCTGCCTTTAGGACTAGCGTTACAGATACGCAGTATTTT.

This rearrangement joins TRBV7-2 to TRBJ2-3; TRBD1 agrees at 7 bases. The germline gives CDR1 SGHTA, CDR2 FQGNSA. The junction had 13 bases not matched to a gene; V was cut back by 7 bases and J by 3 bases. The CDR3 is made up of 16 amino acids. The CDR3 sequence: CASTKSLDRRTDTQYF. As DNA, the CDR3 is TGTGCCAGCACCAAGAGCCTGGACAGGAGGACAGATACGCAGTATTTT.

This chain links TRBV7-2 with TRBJ1-4, with TRBD1 identical over 10 bases. Trimming at V came to 3 bases and at J to 5 bases, leaving 0 bases not matched to a gene. The CDR3 has 14 residues. The germline V gene has CDR1 SGHTA and CDR2 FQGNSA. DNA for the CDR3: TGTGCCAGCAGCTTGGACAGGGGGAATGAAAAACTGTTTTTT. Its translation is CASSLDRGNEKLFF.

The genes are TRBV7-2 and TRBJ2-5; 10 bases match TRBD2. CDR1 is SGHTA and CDR2 is FQGNSA in the germline V gene. With 1 base clipped from V and 1 base from J, the junction kept 3 bases outside the gene matches. The CDR3 length is 16 residues. The CDR3 DNA sequence: TGTGCCAGCAGCTTAGGCCAGCGGGGGGGCCAAGAGACCCAGTACTTC. It yields the protein CASSLGQRGGQETQYF.

The chain is built from TRBV7-8 and TRBJ1-4, with D maybe TRBD1 (6 bases). CDR1 is SGHVS, CDR2 FQNEAQ, per germline. Trimming pared 2 bases from V and 4 bases from J, leaving 14 bases between. The CDR3 has 16 amino acids. CDR3 residues: CASSLFGAGDNEKLFF. The CDR3 DNA sequence: TGTGCCAGCAGCTTATTTGGGGCAGGGGATAATGAAAAACTGTTTTTT. The variable domain in full, with the rest retrieved from reference TRBV7-8 and TRBJ1-4, is GAGVSQSPRYKVAKRGQDVALRCDPISGHVSLFWYQQALGQGPEFLTYFQNEAQLDKSGLPSDRFFAERPEGSVSTLKIQRTQQEDSAVYLCASSLFGAGDNEKLFFGSGTQLSVL.

The chain combines TRBV18 with TRBJ2-7, with 7 nucleotides matching TRBD1. CDR3 length: 15 residues. With 6 bases clipped from V and 6 bases from J, the junction kept 14 bases outside the gene matches. Germline V gives CDR1 KGHSH, CDR2 LQKENI. Here the CDR3 DNA reads TGTGCCAGCTCCCCAACCCCGAGACAGGGACGCGAGCAGTACTTC. It codes for CASSPTPRQGREQYF.

The gene calls are TRBV6-5 and TRBJ1-2; D possibly corresponds to TRBD1 (5 bases). The V gene lost 3 bases and the J gene lost 8 bases, with 10 bases spanning the gap. Germline CDR1 reads MNHEY; CDR2 reads SVGAGI. This CDR3 has 12 amino acids. CDR3 region: CASSYGGTGYTF. The DNA for the CDR3 is TGTGCCAGCAGTTATGGCGGGACCGGCTACACCTTC.

V gene TRBV19 combines with J gene TRBJ1-5; 9 positions agree with TRBD1. From germline, CDR1 is LNHDA and CDR2 SQIVND (reference sequence). The CDR3 has 14 residues. The trim removed 7 bases at V and 4 bases at J, leaving 5 bases unmatched. The CDR3 DNA is TGTGCCAGTATGACCGGACAGGGGAATCAGCCCCAGCATTTT. This sequence encodes CASMTGQGNQPQHF.

This rearrangement joins TRBV5-1 to TRBJ1-2; D not resolved. The CDR3 is made up of 15 amino acids. V was clipped by 3 bases and J by 5 bases, with 17 bases between them. CDR1 and CDR2 from the germline V gene are SGHRS and YFSETQ. CDR3 in amino acids: CASSSTERALYGYTF. DNA of the CDR3: TGCGCCAGCAGCTCAACGGAGCGGGCCCTGTATGGCTACACCTTC.

This clone was recorded once. The chain couples TRBV7-2 to TRBJ1-2; D perhaps matches TRBD1 (6 bases). This CDR3 has 16 residues. V was shortened by 0 bases and J by 8 bases, with 19 bases between the two germline ends. Germline V gene data show CDR1 as SGHTA and CDR2 as FQGNSA. The CDR3 DNA reads as TGTGCCAGCAGCTTAGCGGGGGGGCGCAACCTTGGGGGCTACACCTTC. Residues: CASSLAGGRNLGGYTF.

V is TRBV15 and J is TRBJ2-1; 7 bases are shared with TRBD2. The CDR3 has 16 residues. V lost 1 base and J lost 7; bases outside the gene matches: 10. CDR1 and CDR2 (germline): LNHNV, YYDKDF (reference sequence). The CDR3 nucleotides read TGTGCCACCAGCAGAGGGCCACAGCGGGGAGAAAATGAGCAGTTCTTC. Translation: CATSRGPQRGENEQFF.

The chain recombines TRBV7-8 with TRBJ2-3; D not resolved. CDR1 and CDR2 from the germline V gene are SGHVS and FQNEAQ. V was shortened by 5 bases and J by 5 bases, with 14 bases between the two germline ends. This CDR3 spans 14 amino acids. CDR3 protein: CASSPRFFRDTQYF. CDR3 nucleotide sequence: TGTGCCAGCAGCCCCCGATTCTTCAGAGATACGCAGTATTTT.

A few counts support this clone. The chain links TRBV5-4 to TRBJ1-1; TRBD1 matches 10 bases. CDR3 length equals 15 residues. Germline CDR1 is SGHNT and CDR2 is YYREEE (reference sequence). With V trimmed by 4 bases and J by 7 bases, 10 bases remained unmatched. In DNA, the CDR3 is TGTGCCAGCAGCGCACCCGGGACAGGGGTCATTGAAGCTTTCTTT. It encodes CASSAPGTGVIEAFF.

V and J are TRBV7-8 and TRBJ1-5; a weak D match, TRBD1 (5 bases). V was trimmed by 5 bases and J by 1 base, leaving 18 bases between them. Germline assignment: CDR1 SGHVS and CDR2 FQNEAQ. This CDR3 is 17 amino acids long. The CDR3 is CASSKWGGLESNQPQHF. In DNA, the CDR3 is TGTGCCAGCAGCAAGTGGGGGGGATTGGAGAGCAATCAGCCCCAGCATTTT.

The CDR3 spells CASRKERGTYNEQFF. CDR3 bases: TGCGCCAGCAGGAAGGAGCGGGGGACCTACAATGAGCAGTTCTTC. The gene calls are TRBV5-1 and TRBJ2-1; 8 nucleotides line up with TRBD2. This CDR3 is built from 15 residues. Trimming cost V 5 bases and J 2 bases; bases outside gene matches: 6. CDR1 and CDR2 from the germline V gene are SGHRS and YFSETQ. The full variable domain, completed using reference TRBV5-1 and TRBJ2-1, is KAGVTQTPRYLIKTRGQQVTLSCSPISGHRSVSWYQQTPGQGLQFLFEYFSETQRNKGNFPGRFSGRQFSNSRSEMNVSTLELGDSALYLCASRKERGTYNEQFFGPGTRLTVL.

This clone turned up a few times. J is TRBJ1-2 and V is TRBV2; a possible D gene is TRBD1 (5 bases). The CDR3 covers 14 residues. CDR1 is SNHLY and CDR2 is FYNNEI in the germline V gene. V lost 6 bases and J 6 bases, leaving 17 bases between the germline ends. CDR3 protein: CASSPGGGANGYTF. As DNA, the CDR3 is TGTGCCAGCAGCCCTGGGGGGGGTGCAAATGGCTACACCTTC.

On this clone: Relative to the germline gene, one junction end is altered; a read error may explain this. The chain has TRBV6-1 and TRBJ2-7, with TRBD1 as a possible D gene (6 bases). The germline gives CDR1 MNHNS, CDR2 SASEGT. The CDR3 is made up of 14 amino acids. CDR3 nucleotides: TGTGCCAGCAGTGGAACAGGGCCCAATTTGGGTTTGGACTTC. The encoded protein is CASSGTGPNLGLDF.

This clone was seen only once. The chain carries TRBV13 and TRBJ1-2; TRBD1 agrees at 9 bases. Trimming at V came to 4 bases and at J to 3 bases, leaving 6 bases not matched to a gene. The CDR3 covers 15 residues. Germline-derived CDR1 and CDR2 are PRHDT and FYEKMQ (reference sequence). The CDR3 region has the DNA TGTGCCAGCAGCTCAGGACAGGGGTCGGACTATGGCTACACCTTC. Translation: CASSSGQGSDYGYTF.

V is TRBV29-1 and J is TRBJ1-1; D unclear. Germline CDR1 reads SQVTM; CDR2 reads ANQGSEA. Trimming left V 7 bases short and J 4 bases short, with 13 bases between. CDR3 length: 12 residues. The CDR3: CSAGLGPTEAFF. In DNA, the CDR3 is TGCAGCGCTGGACTAGGGCCCACTGAAGCTTTCTTT.

The chain is built from TRBV9 and TRBJ1-2; unclear D gene. Germline values: CDR1 SGDLS, CDR2 YYNGEE. The length of the CDR3 is 13 residues. The V end was cut by 2 bases, the J end by 2 bases, with 7 bases between. CDR3 in DNA: TGTGCCAGCAGCGTCCGGGAGAACTATGGCTACACCTTC. Translated, it gives CASSVRENYGYTF.

This clone was observed a single time. This sequence joins TRBV6-5 and TRBJ1-2, with D unclear. Trimming took 2 bases from V and 8 from J, leaving 12 bases between them. The CDR3 contains 13 residues. Germline CDR1 reads MNHEY; CDR2 reads SVGAGI. DNA for the CDR3: TGTGCCAGCAGTTACGAAGGTTGGAGGGGCTACACCTTC. Its protein is CASSYEGWRGYTF.

This chain links TRBV7-9 with TRBJ1-1; D is unclear. V lost 5 bases, J lost 8 bases, and 9 bases lay in between. The CDR3 is 11 amino acids. Germline V gives CDR1 SEHNR, CDR2 FQNEAQ (reference sequence). The CDR3 sequence is CASSERVEAFF. The CDR3 DNA follows: TGTGCCAGCAGCGAGCGGGTCGAAGCTTTCTTT.

V usage is TRBV7-6 and J usage is TRBJ1-1, with 8 positions matching TRBD1. Trimming at V came to 4 bases and at J to 6 bases, leaving 10 bases not matched to a gene. CDR3 length equals 15 residues. In germline, CDR1 is SGHVS, CDR2 FNYEAQ. CDR3 nucleotides: TGTGCCAGCAGCTCCTGGACAGGGAGGAGGCCTGAAGCTTTCTTT. Translated, it gives CASSSWTGRRPEAFF.

J is TRBJ1-1 and V is TRBV27, with D hard to call. The CDR3 length is 16 residues. V lost 5 bases and J 0 bases, leaving 16 bases between the germline ends. The germline CDR1 and CDR2 sequences are MNHEY and SMNVEV (reference sequence). The DNA for the CDR3 is TGTGCCAGCAGTCTCCTCTCGGGGATGATGAACACTGAAGCTTTCTTT. Translation gives CASSLLSGMMNTEAFF.

V is TRBV30 and J is TRBJ2-1; 10 bases align to TRBD2. The J segment lost 15 bases and the V segment lost 3 bases, leaving 14 bases of the junction unmatched. Germline lookup yields CDR1 GTSNPN and CDR2 SVGIG (reference sequence). This CDR3 has 14 amino acids. CDR3 protein: CAWRKALSGGYWFF. The CDR3 DNA reads TGTGCCTGGAGAAAAGCGCTTAGCGGGGGGTATTGGTTCTTC. The full variable domain, rest sourced from reference TRBV30 and TRBJ2-1, is SQTIHQWPATLVQPVGSPLSLECTVEGTSNPNLYWYRQAAGRGLQLLFYSVGIGQISSEVPQNLSASRPQDRQFILSSKKLLLSDSGFYLCAWRKALSGGYWFFGPGTRLTVL.

The chain employs TRBV7-9 and TRBJ2-3; the D gene is possibly TRBD1 (5 bases). This CDR3 is built from 16 residues. The V and J ends lost 2 bases and 3 bases respectively, with 15 bases between them. Per the germline V gene, CDR1 is SEHNR and CDR2 is FQNEAQ (reference sequence). The CDR3, as DNA: TGTGCCAGCAGCTTATGGATAGGGGTGGGGACAGATACGCAGTATTTT. It translates to CASSLWIGVGTDTQYF.

V usage is TRBV18 and J usage is TRBJ2-6, with D possibly TRBD1 on 6 matching bases. Trimming cost V 0 bases and J 0 bases, with 21 bases left between them. Germline V gene data show CDR1 as KGHSH and CDR2 as LQKENI. The CDR3 totals 21 residues. The CDR3 nucleotides are TGTGCCAGCTCACCACCCCAAGACGAGGGGGTACGTAGCTCTGGGGCCAACGTCCTGACTTTC. Its translation is CASSPPQDEGVRSSGANVLTF. Full variable domain (outside the CDR3, taken from reference TRBV18 and TRBJ2-6): NAGVMQNPRHLVRRRGQEARLRCSPMKGHSHVYWYRQLPEEGLKFMVYLQKENIIDESGMPKERFSAEFPKEGPSILRIQQVVRGDSAAYFCASSPPQDEGVRSSGANVLTFGAGSRLTVL.

The gene calls are TRBV7-8 and TRBJ1-6; TRBD1 agrees at 8 bases. The V gene end was trimmed by 4 bases and the J gene end by 7 bases; junction bases not matched to a gene: 3. Looked up from germline, CDR1 is SGHVS and CDR2 is FQNEAQ. The CDR3 runs to 14 residues. CDR3: CASSSRQGNSPLHF. For the CDR3, the DNA is TGTGCCAGCAGCTCTAGACAGGGGAATTCACCCCTCCACTTT.

Comments on this clone: Likely a read error: the CDR3 ends without its conserved phenylalanine or tryptophan. The limits of the CDR3 on the DNA are not certain, so only TCRdb's listed CDR3 is given. V is TRBV3-1 (or the pseudogene TRBV3-2) and J is TRBJ1-4. The germline CDR1 and CDR2 sequences are LGHDT and YNNKEL (reference sequence). The CDR3 region is 8 residues in length, termini included. CDR3: CASSQDLL.

The V call is TRBV7-2, the J call TRBJ2-3; TRBD2 matches 9 bases. This CDR3 contains 15 residues. CDR1 is SGHTA, CDR2 FQGNSA, per germline. Losses at the gene ends were 1 base for V and 7 bases for J; bases not matched to a gene: 6. Here the CDR3 DNA reads TGTGCCAGCAGCTTAGGGCGGGGGGGTGGGAATACGCAGTATTTT. Residues: CASSLGRGGGNTQYF. Complete variable domain (other parts from reference TRBV7-2 and TRBJ2-3): GAGVSQSPSNKVTEKGKDVELRCDPISGHTALYWYRQSLGQGLEFLIYFQGNSAPDKSGLPSDRFSAERTGGSVSTLTIQRTQQEDSAVYLCASSLGRGGGNTQYFGPGTRLTVL.

The count of this clone is one. The chain employs TRBV7-2 and TRBJ1-3, with D possibly matching TRBD1 (6 bases). The length of the CDR3 is 17 residues. From germline, CDR1 is SGHTA and CDR2 FQGNSA. The V and J ends lost 4 bases and 4 bases respectively, with 20 bases between them. The CDR3 DNA follows: TGTGCCAGCAGCTCCGACCCATTACAGGGTAACGGAAACACCATATATTTT. Its translation: CASSSDPLQGNGNTIYF.

This clone appeared a few times. This chain uses TRBV6-5 with TRBJ1-5; weak D call: TRBD1 (6 bases). V dropped 5 bases and J dropped 4 bases, with 15 bases sitting between them. The CDR3 is 15 residues long. Germline V gene lookup returns CDR1 MNHEY and CDR2 SVGAGI. CDR3 DNA sequence: TGTGCCAGCAGTAGAAACGACAGGAGAAATCAGCCCCAGCATTTT. It encodes CASSRNDRRNQPQHF.